This is a list of T cell receptor beta chains from one sample in a study of patients and donors after allogeneic stem cell transplantation. From the RT-PCR reads, TCRdb called clonotypes with MiXCR, one entry per CDR3 protein. The profile shows 17,000 or so distinct CDR3 sequences, roughly a quarter of them singletons. Sequenced sample: blood, either unsorted or a sorted T cell fraction (not recorded which). The receptors here all came from a human donor who was either an allogeneic HSCT recipient or a stem cell or donor lymphocyte infusion donor (not recorded which). It is not recorded whose cells these are; they may come from a transplant donor. The CDR3 runs from the conserved cysteine through the conserved F or W. The D gene is left open where the match is weak. Only part of the rows carry a size: once, few, many, or a class if the clone is expanded.

abundance	d_gene	v_gene	j_gene	CDR3nt	CDR3aa
NA	NA	TRBV20-1	TRBJ1-1	TGCAGTGCTAGGTGGGGTCTTGGGAACACTGAAGCTTTCTTT	CSARWGLGNTEAFF
many	NA	TRBV20-1	TRBJ1-1	TGCAGTGCTAGTCATAGGGGATCTGAAGCTTTCTTT	CSASHRGSEAFF
NA	TRBD1	TRBV7-9	TRBJ1-1	TGTGCCAGCAGCGACAGGGGGGACACTGAAGCTTTCTTT	CASSDRGDTEAFF
many	NA	TRBV7-9	TRBJ1-2	TGTGCCAGCAGCTTACCTATCCGGGGAACAGGCGCTAACTATGGCTACACCTTC	CASSLPIRGTGANYGYTF
NA	NA	TRBV4-1	TRBJ1-6	TGCGCCAGCAGCCCCGGACTGATTAATTCACCCCTCCACTTT	CASSPGLINSPLHF
medium-sized	NA	TRBV20-1	TRBJ1-2	TGCAGTGCTAGAGATTCTAGGAGGCACTATGGCTACACCTTC	CSARDSRRHYGYTF
NA	NA	TRBV4-1	TRBJ1-1	TGCGCCAGCAGCCAGCTAACAGGATTCGGCACTGAAGCTTTCTTT	CASSQLTGFGTEAFF
few	NA	TRBV7-9	TRBJ2-1	TGTGCCAGCAGCTTAGTGTGGGGGAGCTCCTACAATGAGCAGTTCTTC	CASSLVWGSSYNEQFF
NA	NA	TRBV19	TRBJ1-5	TGTGCCAGTAGACAGAGGGGTCAGCCCCAGCATTTT	CASRQRGQPQHF
NA	NA	TRBV4-1	TRBJ1-5	TGCGCCAGCAGCCAAGACAGGGGTAGCAATCAGCCCCAGCATTTT	CASSQDRGSNQPQHF
NA	TRBD1	TRBV28	TRBJ1-3	TGTGCCAGCAGTACCTGGACAGGGAAGGGAAACACCATATATTTT	CASSTWTGKGNTIYF
few	TRBD1	TRBV29-1	TRBJ2-2	TGCAGCGTTAGGACCGACAGGGGCCCCACCGGGGAGCTGTTTTTT	CSVRTDRGPTGELFF
few	NA	TRBV6-5	TRBJ1-2	TGTGCCAGCAAGTGGGGCAGGGACTATGGCTACACCTTC	CASKWGRDYGYTF
few	NA	TRBV3-1	TRBJ1-4	TGTGCCAGCAGCCATACCCCTCTGACAAGGCGCGGTGAAAAACTGTTTTTT	CASSHTPLTRRGEKLFF
NA	NA	TRBV29-1	TRBJ2-3	TGCAGCGTTGAAGAGATTGGGGGGCGCACAGATACGCAGTATTTT	CSVEEIGGRTDTQYF
few	TRBD1	TRBV5-1	TRBJ1-1	TGCGCCAGCAGCTGGACAGGGGGAAGAACTGAAGCTTTCTTT	CASSWTGGRTEAFF
NA	TRBD2	TRBV7-6	TRBJ2-1	TGTGCCAGCAGCTTAGCGCGACTAGCGGGGGGGAGCTCCTACAATGAGCAGTTCTTC	CASSLARLAGGSSYNEQFF
NA	TRBD1	TRBV28	TRBJ1-1	TGTGCCAGCAGTTTCACGTCCGGGACAGCGGGAGAAGCTTTCTTT	CASSFTSGTAGEAFF
few	TRBD1	TRBV11-2	TRBJ1-1	TGTGCCAGCAGAATCGGACAGGGTGGGCCCCTGAATGAAGCTTTCTTT	CASRIGQGGPLNEAFF
few	TRBD1	TRBV6-6	TRBJ1-6	TGTGCCAGCAGTTACTCGACAGGGCTCCTCCACTTT	CASSYSTGLLHF
few	TRBD1	TRBV7-3	TRBJ1-1	TGTGCCAGCAGCTTACCCGACAGGGCGGAGGGGAACACTGAAGCTTTCTTT	CASSLPDRAEGNTEAFF
NA	NA	TRBV25-1	TRBJ2-7	TGTGCCAGCAGTGCCTGGGACTCCCCCTACGAGCAGTACTTC	CASSAWDSPYEQYF
few	NA	TRBV28	TRBJ1-2	TGTGCCAGCAGTTTAGGGGGGCGCGGTGGCTACACCTTC	CASSLGGRGGYTF
medium-sized	NA	TRBV15	TRBJ1-1	TGTGCCACCGGACAGTGGAACACTGAAGCTTTCTTT	CATGQWNTEAFF
NA	NA	TRBV10-3	TRBJ1-4	TGTGCCATCAGTGAGGAGGCAGGACTTGAAAAACTGTTTTTT	CAISEEAGLEKLFF
few	TRBD1	TRBV29-1	TRBJ1-1	TGCAGCGCTGAACAGGGGGCGGGCACTGAAGCTTTCTTT	CSAEQGAGTEAFF
NA	NA	TRBV7-9	TRBJ1-5	TGTGCCAGCAGCAACTCCGACAGTTTCGGGAATCAGCCCCAGCATTTT	CASSNSDSFGNQPQHF
NA	NA	TRBV7-2	TRBJ1-5	TGTGCCAGCTCCGATAATTTAGGCAGCAATCAGCCCCAGCATTTT	CASSDNLGSNQPQHF